This T cell receptor (beta chain) was sequenced in a study of blood T cell repertoires in COVID-19. The germline gives CDR1 MNHEY, CDR2 SMNVEV (reference sequence). The CDR3 length is 12 residues. The trim removed 5 bases at V and 10 bases at J, leaving 7 bases unmatched. Produced via immunoSEQ multiplex PCR; TCRdb's table is partial and in-frame only. Among a few hundred thousand clones, 80% to 90% were seen once, and the ten largest hold less than 2.5%. This clone was picked up one time. Sequencing was done on a sample of PBMCs or T cells enriched from blood (not recorded which). The clonotype was recovered from a man aged 25-40 years who had recovered from COVID-19. The chain recombines TRBV27 with TRBJ1-2, with 7 bases that match TRBD1. For the CDR3, the DNA is TGTGCCAGCAGTCCTGGACAGGCCTACTACACCTTC. It yields the protein CASSPGQAYYTF.